Listed below are T cell receptor beta chains from one sample, sequenced in a study of blood T cell repertoires in COVID-19. TCRdb's table, derived via immunoSEQ multiplex PCR, lists solely in-frame clones and lacks some. The table has about 240,000 clones, 75% to 85% seen once; the top ten hold 4% to 6%. The sequenced sample was peripheral blood. The source is a man aged 45-65 years with COVID-19, enrolled during active disease. Both conserved end residues are part of each CDR3. A D gene is named only where the DNA matches it firmly. Clone size appears in some rows only: once, few, many, or a class for an expanded clone.

clone_size: .
d_call: TRBD1
j_call: TRBJ1-5
v_call: TRBV28
cdr3_nt: TGTGCCAGCAGTTCTACCCCGGGACAGGGACGGCAGCCCCAGCATTTT
cdr3_aa: CASSSTPGQGRQPQHF

clone_size: once
d_call: TRBD1
j_call: TRBJ1-6
v_call: TRBV5-1
cdr3_nt: TGCGCCAGCAGCTTGGCGGACAGGGCTAATTCACCCCTCCACTTT
cdr3_aa: CASSLADRANSPLHF

clone_size: .
d_call: .
j_call: TRBJ1-2
v_call: TRBV30
cdr3_nt: TGTGCCTGGAGTGTGAGGCAATCTAACTATGGCTACACCTTC
cdr3_aa: CAWSVRQSNYGYTF

clone_size: .
d_call: .
j_call: TRBJ1-3
v_call: TRBV6-5
cdr3_nt: TGTGCCAGCAGTCAGGGATTTGGGAACACCATATATTTT
cdr3_aa: CASSQGFGNTIYF

clone_size: once
d_call: .
j_call: TRBJ1-6
v_call: TRBV27
cdr3_nt: TGTGCCAGCAGTCCAACCAGGGGCGGGTATAATTCACCCCTCCACTTT
cdr3_aa: CASSPTRGGYNSPLHF

clone_size: .
d_call: TRBD1
j_call: TRBJ1-2
v_call: TRBV4-3
cdr3_nt: TGCGCCAGCAGCCACGCCGGGACAGGCTATGGCTACACCTTC
cdr3_aa: CASSHAGTGYGYTF

clone_size: .
d_call: TRBD1
j_call: TRBJ1-1
v_call: TRBV19
cdr3_nt: TGTGCCAGTAGTAAGGGTTGGCCGGGACAGGGATACACTGAAGCTTTCTTT
cdr3_aa: CASSKGWPGQGYTEAFF

clone_size: .
d_call: TRBD1
j_call: TRBJ1-2
v_call: TRBV7-9
cdr3_nt: TGTGCCAGCAGCTCCCGGGACAGGGCTAACTATGGCTACACCTTC
cdr3_aa: CASSSRDRANYGYTF

clone_size: .
d_call: .
j_call: TRBJ2-2
v_call: TRBV7-3
cdr3_nt: TGTGCCAGCAGCTTAGGGACTCCGAACACCGGGGAGCTGTTTTTT
cdr3_aa: CASSLGTPNTGELFF

clone_size: .
d_call: TRBD1
j_call: TRBJ2-2
v_call: TRBV29-1
cdr3_nt: TGCAGCGTTTCAGGGGGCAGGGACACCGGGGAGCTGTTTTTT
cdr3_aa: CSVSGGRDTGELFF

clone_size: .
d_call: .
j_call: TRBJ2-5
v_call: TRBV9
cdr3_nt: TGTGCCAGCAGCGTAGCTGTTAGTCAAGAGACCCAGTACTTC
cdr3_aa: CASSVAVSQETQYF

clone_size: .
d_call: TRBD1
j_call: TRBJ2-7
v_call: TRBV28
cdr3_nt: TGTGCCAGCAGTTCGGCGTTAGACAGGGCCATTCGCAGCTACGAGCAGTACTTC
cdr3_aa: CASSSALDRAIRSYEQYF

clone_size: .
d_call: .
j_call: TRBJ1-2
v_call: TRBV5-1
cdr3_nt: TGCGCCAGCAGCTTGGAGGGGCAGGGCCGTGGCTACACCTTC
cdr3_aa: CASSLEGQGRGYTF

clone_size: .
d_call: .
j_call: TRBJ2-7
v_call: TRBV12-3/TRBV12-4
cdr3_nt: TGTGCCAGCAGTTTGGGCGTTGGGGAGCAGTACTTC
cdr3_aa: CASSLGVGEQYF

clone_size: .
d_call: TRBD2
j_call: TRBJ2-2
v_call: TRBV30
cdr3_nt: TGTGCCTGGGGGCTTTTTGGACTAGCGACCGGGGAGCTGTTTTTT
cdr3_aa: CAWGLFGLATGELFF

clone_size: .
d_call: TRBD1
j_call: TRBJ2-3
v_call: TRBV11-2
cdr3_nt: TGTGCCAGCAGCAACGTCGGGACAGGGGGAATCGGAGATACGCAGTATTTT
cdr3_aa: CASSNVGTGGIGDTQYF

clone_size: .
d_call: .
j_call: TRBJ1-4
v_call: TRBV19
cdr3_nt: TGTGCCAGTAGTAGACACGGTGAAAAACTGTTTTTT
cdr3_aa: CASSRHGEKLFF

clone_size: .
d_call: TRBD2
j_call: TRBJ2-6
v_call: TRBV7-9
cdr3_nt: TGTGCCAGCAGCCCTCCTCTAGCGGGGATAGCCTCTGGGGCCAACGTCCTGACTTTC
cdr3_aa: CASSPPLAGIASGANVLTF

clone_size: .
d_call: TRBD1
j_call: TRBJ1-2
v_call: TRBV7-6
cdr3_nt: TGTGCCAGCAGCTTAGGGGACAGGGGAAGCTATGGCTACACCTTC
cdr3_aa: CASSLGDRGSYGYTF

clone_size: .
d_call: .
j_call: TRBJ1-2
v_call: TRBV6-6
cdr3_nt: TGTGCCAGCAGTTACCCCGTGAGGGACTATGGCTACACCTTC
cdr3_aa: CASSYPVRDYGYTF

clone_size: .
d_call: .
j_call: TRBJ2-1
v_call: TRBV7-7
cdr3_nt: TGTGCTAGCAGTTACAGGGAATATGAGCAGTTCTTC
cdr3_aa: CASSYREYEQFF

clone_size: few
d_call: TRBD1
j_call: TRBJ2-5
v_call: TRBV5-1
cdr3_nt: TGCGCCAGCAGTCTGCCAGGGACAGGGAGGGAGACCCAGTACTTC
cdr3_aa: CASSLPGTGRETQYF

clone_size: .
d_call: .
j_call: TRBJ2-7
v_call: TRBV4-2
cdr3_nt: TGTGCCAGCACACCGGGGGACTCTCCCTACGAGCAGTACTTC
cdr3_aa: CASTPGDSPYEQYF

clone_size: .
d_call: TRBD1
j_call: TRBJ1-3
v_call: TRBV10-3
cdr3_nt: TGTGCCATCAGTGACCAGTACGGGACAGTTAGGGGATCTTGGCGTCCTGGAAACACCATATATTTT
cdr3_aa: CAISDQYGTVRGSWRPGNTIYF

clone_size: .
d_call: .
j_call: TRBJ2-2
v_call: TRBV19
cdr3_nt: TGTGCCAGTACCCAAGGGACACTTACCGGGGAGCTGTTTTTT
cdr3_aa: CASTQGTLTGELFF

clone_size: .
d_call: .
j_call: TRBJ1-2
v_call: TRBV20-1
cdr3_nt: TGCAGTGCTAGTTTGCTATCGCGGGGTGGCTACACCTTC
cdr3_aa: CSASLLSRGGYTF

clone_size: few
d_call: TRBD1
j_call: TRBJ1-5
v_call: TRBV10-3
cdr3_nt: TGTGCCATCAGTGCCGGACAGGGTAATCAGCCCCAGCATTTT
cdr3_aa: CAISAGQGNQPQHF

clone_size: .
d_call: .
j_call: TRBJ2-6
v_call: TRBV10-2
cdr3_nt: TGCGCCAGCACGTCCTTGGCCGGGGCCAACGTCCTGACTTTC
cdr3_aa: CASTSLAGANVLTF

clone_size: .
d_call: TRBD2
j_call: TRBJ2-3
v_call: TRBV13
cdr3_nt: TGTGCCAGCAGCTTAGGAGCGGGGACCACAGATACGCAGTATTTT
cdr3_aa: CASSLGAGTTDTQYF

clone_size: once
d_call: .
j_call: TRBJ1-2
v_call: TRBV5-1
cdr3_nt: TGCGCCAGCAGCTTGGGGCAGTCAGCTAACTATGGCTACACCTTC
cdr3_aa: CASSLGQSANYGYTF

clone_size: .
d_call: TRBD1
j_call: TRBJ2-1
v_call: TRBV6-5
cdr3_nt: TGTGCCAGCAGTTCTCCGGGACAGGGTATTGAGCAGTTCTTC
cdr3_aa: CASSSPGQGIEQFF

clone_size: .
d_call: TRBD1
j_call: TRBJ2-7
v_call: TRBV2
cdr3_nt: TGTGCCAGCACGAGACAGGGGCTCTACGAGCAGTACTTC
cdr3_aa: CASTRQGLYEQYF